This TCR beta chain is from a study of control samples from healthy donors and cancer patients. Germline-derived CDR1 and CDR2 are MDHEN and SYDVKM. V was cut by 3 bases and J by 4 bases, with 10 bases left in between. The CDR3 consists of 13 residues. The assay was immunoSEQ multiplex PCR, and TCRdb's table has in-frame clones only and misses some. The sample has over 100,000 clones; roughly 94% are singletons. The sequenced sample consisted of blood. This chain joins TRBV28 and TRBJ2-7; a possible D gene is TRBD1 (5 bases). The source of this sequence is a woman aged 18-29 years in good health. In nucleotides, the CDR3 is TGTGCCAGCAGTTTTTTACAGGCTTACGAGCAGTACTTC. Its protein is CASSFLQAYEQYF.